This T cell receptor beta chain was sequenced in a study of cytomegalovirus exposure and HLA in healthy donors. Study-level results: Later genetic work tied a missense DCLRE1C variant to beta-chain V and J trimming.

The CDR3 is 14 amino acids. Deletions cut 0 bases from V and 3 bases from J, with 11 bases between. Germline values: CDR1 GTSNPN, CDR2 SVGIG (reference sequence). About this clone: Antigen unknown.

A multiplex PCR was run with 60 Vbeta primers and 13 Jbeta primers. The assay was immunoSEQ multiplex PCR, and TCRdb's table has in-frame clones only and misses some. The sample comprises about 160,000 clones, 70% of which are singletons, and roughly 4.5% rests with the top ten. This clonotype was sampled from a man aged 18 to 29 in good health and CMV-seropositive. This chain joins TRBV30 and TRBJ1-1; D unresolved. The material sequenced was PBMCs. CDR3: CAWSVRKEYTEAFF. The CDR3 DNA is TGTGCCTGGAGTGTCCGAAAGGAGTACACTGAAGCTTTCTTT. The full variable domain, rest sourced from reference TRBV30 and TRBJ1-1, is SQTIHQWPATLVQPVGSPLSLECTVEGTSNPNLYWYRQAAGRGLQLLFYSVGIGQISSEVPQNLSASRPQDRQFILSSKKLLLSDSGFYLCAWSVRKEYTEAFFGQGTRLTVV.